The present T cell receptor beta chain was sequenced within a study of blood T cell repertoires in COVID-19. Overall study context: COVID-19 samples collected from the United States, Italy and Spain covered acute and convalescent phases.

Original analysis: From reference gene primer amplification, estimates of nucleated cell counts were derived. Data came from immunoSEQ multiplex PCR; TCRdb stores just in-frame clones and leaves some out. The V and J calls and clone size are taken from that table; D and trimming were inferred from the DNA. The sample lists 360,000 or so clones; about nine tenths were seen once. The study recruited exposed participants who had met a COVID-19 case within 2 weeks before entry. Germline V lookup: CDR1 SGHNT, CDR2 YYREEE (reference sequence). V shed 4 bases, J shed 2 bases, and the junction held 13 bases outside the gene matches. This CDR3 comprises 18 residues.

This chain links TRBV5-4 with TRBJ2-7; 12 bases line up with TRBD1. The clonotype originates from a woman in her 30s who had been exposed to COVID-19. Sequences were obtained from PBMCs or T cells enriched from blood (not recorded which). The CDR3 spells CASSRNRDRGQTTYEQYF. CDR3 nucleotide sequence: TGTGCCAGCAGCCGGAACCGGGACAGGGGGCAAACAACCTACGAGCAGTACTTC.